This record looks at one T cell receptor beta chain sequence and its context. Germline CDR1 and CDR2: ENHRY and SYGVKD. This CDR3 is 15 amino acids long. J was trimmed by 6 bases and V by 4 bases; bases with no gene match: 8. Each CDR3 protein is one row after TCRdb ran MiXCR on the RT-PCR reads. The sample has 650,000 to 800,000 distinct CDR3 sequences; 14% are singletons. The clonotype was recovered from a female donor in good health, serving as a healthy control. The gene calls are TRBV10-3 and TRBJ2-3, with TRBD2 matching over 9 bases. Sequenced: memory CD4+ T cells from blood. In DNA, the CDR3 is TGTGCCATCAGTGCCCGGCGGGAGGGCCTGGATACGCAGTATTTT. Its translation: CAISARREGLDTQYF.